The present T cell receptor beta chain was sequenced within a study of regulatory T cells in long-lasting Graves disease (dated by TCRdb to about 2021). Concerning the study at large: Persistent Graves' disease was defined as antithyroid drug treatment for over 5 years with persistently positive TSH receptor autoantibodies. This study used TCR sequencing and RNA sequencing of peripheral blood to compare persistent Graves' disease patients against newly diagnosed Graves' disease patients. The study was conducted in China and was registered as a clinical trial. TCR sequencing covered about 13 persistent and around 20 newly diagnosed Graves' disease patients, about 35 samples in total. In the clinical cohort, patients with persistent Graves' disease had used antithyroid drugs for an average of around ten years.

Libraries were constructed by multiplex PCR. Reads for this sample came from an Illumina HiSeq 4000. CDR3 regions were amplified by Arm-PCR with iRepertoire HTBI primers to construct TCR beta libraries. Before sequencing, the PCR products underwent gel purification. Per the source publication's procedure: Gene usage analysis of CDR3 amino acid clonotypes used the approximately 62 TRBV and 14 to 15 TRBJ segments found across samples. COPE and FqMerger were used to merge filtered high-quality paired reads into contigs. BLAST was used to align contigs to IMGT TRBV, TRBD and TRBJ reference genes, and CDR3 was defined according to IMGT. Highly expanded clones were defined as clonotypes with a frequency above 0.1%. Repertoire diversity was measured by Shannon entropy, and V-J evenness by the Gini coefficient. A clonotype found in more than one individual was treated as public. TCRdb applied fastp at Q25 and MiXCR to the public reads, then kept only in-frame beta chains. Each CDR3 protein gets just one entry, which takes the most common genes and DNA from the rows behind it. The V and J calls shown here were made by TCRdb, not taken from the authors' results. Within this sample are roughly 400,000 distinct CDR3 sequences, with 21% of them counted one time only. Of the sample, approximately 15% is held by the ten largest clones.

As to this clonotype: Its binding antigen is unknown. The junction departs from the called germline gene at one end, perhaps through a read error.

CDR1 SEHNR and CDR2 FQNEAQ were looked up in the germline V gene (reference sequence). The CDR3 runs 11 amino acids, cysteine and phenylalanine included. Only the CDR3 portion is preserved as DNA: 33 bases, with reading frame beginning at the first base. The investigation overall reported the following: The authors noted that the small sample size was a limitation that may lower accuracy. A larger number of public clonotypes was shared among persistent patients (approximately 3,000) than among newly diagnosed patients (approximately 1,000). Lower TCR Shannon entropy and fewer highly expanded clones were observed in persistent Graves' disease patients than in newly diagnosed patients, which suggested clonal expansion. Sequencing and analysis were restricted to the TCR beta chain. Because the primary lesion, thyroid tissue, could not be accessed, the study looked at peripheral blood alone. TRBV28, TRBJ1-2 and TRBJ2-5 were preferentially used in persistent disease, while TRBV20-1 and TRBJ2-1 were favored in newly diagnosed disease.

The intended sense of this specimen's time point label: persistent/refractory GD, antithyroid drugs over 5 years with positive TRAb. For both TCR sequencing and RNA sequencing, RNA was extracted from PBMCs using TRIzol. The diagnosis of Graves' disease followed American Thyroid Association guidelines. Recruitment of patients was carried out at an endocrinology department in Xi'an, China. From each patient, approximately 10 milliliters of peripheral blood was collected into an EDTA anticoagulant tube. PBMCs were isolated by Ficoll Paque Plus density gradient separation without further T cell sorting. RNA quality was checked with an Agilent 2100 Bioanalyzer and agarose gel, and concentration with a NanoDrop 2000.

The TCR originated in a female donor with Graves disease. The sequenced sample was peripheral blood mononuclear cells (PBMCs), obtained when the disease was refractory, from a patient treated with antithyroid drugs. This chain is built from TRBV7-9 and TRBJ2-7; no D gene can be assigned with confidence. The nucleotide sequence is TGTGCCAGCAGCTTCTCTTCGTCACTGCAGTTC. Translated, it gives CASSFSSSLQF.